The rows below give T cell receptor beta chains drawn from one sample of a study of cytomegalovirus exposure and HLA in healthy donors. The table came from immunoSEQ multiplex PCR; TCRdb's copy has only in-frame clones and leaves some out. The sample lists tens of thousands of clones; around 75% were seen once. Material: PBMCs. These receptors were taken from a woman in her thirties or forties in good health and CMV-seropositive. Each CDR3 is given with its conserved first and last residue.

CDR3 length | V gene | CDR3 protein
17 | TRBV10-1 | CASSESRASGNTGELFF
15 | TRBV5-8 | CASSSYTGVNSPLHF
14 | TRBV5-5 | CASSFLDPGGGYTF
16 | TRBV7-8 | CASSSGLAGGAGELFF
15 | TRBV9 | CASSVDGQVTRTQYF
13 | TRBV15 | CATSIASDYEQYF
13 | TRBV5-6 | CASSLRQSYEQYF
15 | TRBV9 | CASSPHGTGNSPLHF
16 | TRBV7-2 | CASSPGTGTTNYGYTF
15 | TRBV6-5 | CASSYSRLGGNTIYF
15 | TRBV5-1 | CASSSRGATYNEQFF
17 | TRBV9 | CASSVAGTGPFFSEQYF
11 | TRBV7-2 | CASSLGGGYTF
18 | TRBV4-3 | CASSQAPNAGAGTGELFF
14 | TRBV6-6 | CASTSVSTGNTIYF
14 | TRBV10-3 | CAISESGLKDTQYF
14 | TRBV6-6 | CASRQGAVSYEQYF
16 | TRBV7-9 | CASSLYRDRGMTEAFF
14 | TRBV29-1 | CSVDGTTTADTQYF
14 | TRBV29-1 | CSVRRDLSSYEQYF
12 | TRBV19 | CALRGHGNEQFF
15 | TRBV19 | CASLDRSFSNQPQHF
13 | TRBV7-9 | CASSLKPTAEAFF
13 | TRBV6-5 | CASSHGEVYGYTF
13 | TRBV7-9 | CASSFRLESGYTF
13 | TRBV28 | CATLWGDNQPQHF